These 15 T cell receptor beta chains were sequenced from one sample in a study of metastatic and nonmetastatic thyroid tumors. TCRdb re-called clones from the PCR reads using MiXCR. Of about 92,000 clones in the sample, under 15% were seen once. All patients were treatment-naive before thyroid surgery. The specimen was blood. All receptors derive from a female donor with papillary thyroid cancer or a benign thyroid nodule (not recorded which). Some clones in this sample may be carry-over from other donors' samples.

The sample holds many counts of this clone. The chain is built from TRBV5-1 and TRBJ1-1; 7 bases align to TRBD1. Germline CDR1 is SGHRS and CDR2 is YFSETQ. The V and J ends lost 2 bases and 7 bases, in that order; junction bases with no gene match: 5. This CDR3 has 13 amino acids. The CDR3 sequence: CASSLPGGSEAFF. The DNA of the CDR3 is TGCGCCAGCAGCTTACCAGGGGGGAGTGAAGCTTTCTTT.

This clone was recorded at least ten times. This chain joins TRBV19 and TRBJ1-3; D ambiguous. Germline lookup yields CDR1 LNHDA and CDR2 SQIVND (reference sequence). V was trimmed by 3 bases and J by 1 base, leaving 13 bases between them. The CDR3 length is 16 residues. CDR3 protein: CASSIWSGASGNTIYF. For the CDR3, the DNA is TGTGCCAGTAGTATTTGGTCAGGAGCTTCTGGAAACACCATATATTTT.

The chain is built from TRBV20-1 and TRBJ1-5, with D possibly matching TRBD1 (5 bases). The germline V gene encodes CDR1 DFQATT and CDR2 SNEGSKA (reference sequence). V lost 5 bases and J lost 1, with 21 bases in between. The CDR3 runs to 17 residues. Here the CDR3 reads CSAVKGVRDPSNQPQHF. The CDR3 DNA follows: TGCAGTGCTGTAAAGGGAGTCAGGGACCCAAGCAATCAGCCCCAGCATTTT.

This clone was seen at least ten times. The V call is TRBV12-3 or TRBV12-4, the J call TRBJ1-4; D not certain. CDR3 length: 14 residues. With 3 bases removed from V and 8 bases from J, the gap between germline ends came to 13 bases. The CDR3 DNA reads TGTGCCAGCAGTTTTTCTCTTTCCGGGGAAAAACTGTTTTTT. This translates into CASSFSLSGEKLFF.

This clone has ten or more counts. The same CDR3 also results from other DNA sequences found in this sample. The chain is built from TRBV5-1 and TRBJ2-7, with D perhaps matching TRBD1 or TRBD2 (6 bases each). The CDR3 consists of 15 residues. From germline, CDR1 is SGHRS and CDR2 YFSETQ. V lost 0 bases to trimming and J lost 3 bases, with 13 bases between them. CDR3 DNA: TGCGCCAGCAGCTTGGCGGGGGCCACGAACTACGAGCAGTACTTC. This codes for CASSLAGATNYEQYF. The full variable domain, with the rest looked up from reference TRBV5-1 and TRBJ2-7, is KAGVTQTPRYLIKTRGQQVTLSCSPISGHRSVSWYQQTPGQGLQFLFEYFSETQRNKGNFPGRFSGRQFSNSRSEMNVSTLELGDSALYLCASSLAGATNYEQYFGPGTRLTVT.

Turning to this clone: Mismatch with germline at one junction end may stem from a read error. The V call is TRBV28, the J call TRBJ2-7; D might be TRBD1 or TRBD2, each matching 5 bases. This CDR3 has 14 residues. Germline V CDR1 and CDR2: MDHEN, SYDVKM. The CDR3 here is CASSSVSGGYEQHF. CDR3 nucleotide sequence: TGTGCCAGCAGTTCGGTTAGTGGGGGATACGAGCAGCACTTC.

This clone appeared many times. V usage is TRBV4-2 and J usage is TRBJ2-7; 8 bases line up with TRBD1. CDR3 length: 14 residues. The germline gives CDR1 LGHNA, CDR2 YNFKEQ. After removal of 2 bases from V and 4 bases from J, the junction contained 4 bases not matched to a gene. CDR3 sequence reads: CASSQRGTGYEQYF. The CDR3 DNA reads TGTGCCAGCAGCCAACGCGGGACAGGATACGAGCAGTACTTC.

This clone has ten or more counts. The chain links TRBV7-2 to TRBJ2-5; D possibly corresponds to TRBD1 (5 bases). The V and J ends lost 6 bases and 4 bases respectively, with 15 bases between them. CDR1 and CDR2 (germline): SGHTA, FQGNSA. The length of the CDR3 is 14 residues. DNA of the CDR3: TGTGCCAGCAGTTATAATGGGGCCCGAGAGACCCAGTACTTC. Translation gives CASSYNGARETQYF.

About this clone: A clone one base away is much larger, so this may be a read error. V is TRBV5-3 and J is TRBJ1-3; 7 nucleotides align to TRBD1. TRBV5-3 is an open reading frame, and its role is uncertain. The CDR3 covers 18 residues. The CDR3 DNA follows: TGTGCCAGTAGCTTTGACAGGGAGCTATCCCCTTCTGGAAACACCATATATTTT. This sequence encodes CASSFDRELSPSGNTIYF.

Of note for this clone: A much larger clone differs by one base, so this may be a read error. The chain recombines TRBV20-1 with TRBJ2-5; a possible D gene is TRBD1 (8 bases). This CDR3 has 19 amino acids. With 4 bases removed from V and 5 bases from J, the gap between germline ends came to 32 bases. CDR1 and CDR2 (germline): DFQATT, SNEGSKA (reference sequence). The CDR3: CSAKSPRTGRGGAWETQYF. The CDR3 bases are TGCAGTGCTAAGTCCCCCCGGACAGGGAGAGGGGGGGCCTGGGAGACCCAGTACTTC.

DNA for the CDR3: TGTGCCAGCAGTGAAATGTTTGGCTACACCTTC. Translated, it gives CASSEMFGYTF. The chain is built from TRBV6-1 and TRBJ1-2; no clear D gene. V lost 2 bases, J lost 7 bases, and 5 bases lay in between. The CDR3 is made up of 11 amino acids. Germline values: CDR1 MNHNS, CDR2 SASEGT.

This clone was detected only a few times. This sequence joins TRBV6-1 and TRBJ1-4, with D hard to call. V lost 7 bases and J lost 4, with 25 bases in between. From germline, CDR1 is MNHNS and CDR2 SASEGT. This CDR3 spans 18 amino acids. In nucleotides, the CDR3 is TGTGCCAGCATCCGGGCGGGCAGAAGGGATTTAGTTAATGAAAAACTGTTTTTT. Translating it yields CASIRAGRRDLVNEKLFF.

This clone was counted at least ten times. This chain uses TRBV20-1 with TRBJ1-5; no clear D gene. The CDR3 covers 14 residues. Trimming took off 3 bases at V and 1 base at J, with 10 bases between the two ends. Germline lookup yields CDR1 DFQATT and CDR2 SNEGSKA (reference sequence). In DNA form, the CDR3 reads TGCAGTGCTAGTACCCCCCAGAGCAATCAGCCCCAGCATTTT. It is translated as CSASTPQSNQPQHF.

Many counts were recorded for this clone. This chain uses TRBV5-1 with TRBJ1-6; TRBD1 matches at 8 bases. The germline V gene encodes CDR1 SGHRS and CDR2 YFSETQ. The CDR3 is 17 amino acids. J was trimmed by 6 bases and V by 4 bases; bases with no gene match: 12. CDR3 DNA sequence: TGCGCCAGCAGCACCTCGGACAGGGCTGTACCTAATTCACCCCTCCACTTT. It is translated as CASSTSDRAVPNSPLHF.

To note about this clone: A much larger clone sits a single nucleotide away, making a read error possible. The genes are TRBV11-2 and TRBJ1-2, with D possibly matching TRBD1 (6 bases). Germline V lookup: CDR1 SGHAT, CDR2 FQNNGV. Trimming removed 5 bases at V and 7 bases at J, with 23 bases between. The CDR3 length is 16 residues. The CDR3 DNA sequence: TGTGCCAGCAGCCTCCCTGGGGGGCGGGTGAACATTGGCTACACCTTC. Protein product: CASSLPGGRVNIGYTF. Filled out from reference TRBV11-2 and TRBJ1-2, the complete variable domain reads EAGVAQSPRYKIIEKRQSVAFWCNPISGHATLYWYQQILGQGPKLLIQFQNNGVVDDSQLPKDRFSAERLKGVDSTLKIQPAKLEDSAVYLCASSLPGGRVNIGYTFGSGTRLTVV.